These T cell receptor beta chains were read from a single sample in a study of blood T cells in healthy people across ages. MiXCR was run by TCRdb on the 5' RACE reads, yielding one entry per CDR3 protein. In the table there are just under 750,000 distinct CDR3 sequences, 20% to 25% of which are singletons. Source material: blood. The source is a man aged 65-85 years in good health. CDR3s include the opening cysteine and the closing phenylalanine or tryptophan. The order of the fields is D gene, J gene, V gene, clone size, CDR3 DNA, CDR3 protein. The D gene is left open where the match is weak. The size entry is marked missing in some rows and otherwise reads once, few, many or a size class.

>NA|TRBJ1-2|TRBV7-2|few
TGTGCCAGCAGCTTAGAACCCTCGGGGAGCGGTGGCTATGGCTACACCTTC
CASSLEPSGSGGYGYTF
>TRBD2|TRBJ2-3|TRBV29-1|many
TGCAGCGTTGCCAGCGGGAGTTTAACAGATACGCAGTATTTT
CSVASGSLTDTQYF
>NA|TRBJ1-2|TRBV2|few
TGTGCCAGCAGTGAAGCGCTTCCAGACTATGGCTACACCTTC
CASSEALPDYGYTF
>NA|TRBJ2-1|TRBV20-1|few
TGCAGTGCTAGAGATTCGAGGGAAAGGGGCTCCTACAATGAGCAGTTCTTC
CSARDSRERGSYNEQFF
>NA|TRBJ2-5|TRBV15|few
TGTGCCACCAGCAGAGACCCGCTGGAGACCCAGTACTTC
CATSRDPLETQYF
>TRBD2|TRBJ2-5|TRBV9|NA
TGTGCCAGCAGCGTAAGCAGCGGGGCGAGGAGAGAGACCCAGTACTTC
CASSVSSGARRETQYF
>NA|TRBJ1-4|TRBV20-1|NA
TGCAGTGCTAGCGCGGGAATGGGGACGGGGGAAAAACTGTTTTTT
CSASAGMGTGEKLFF
>TRBD1|TRBJ2-2|TRBV12-3/TRBV12-4|NA
TGTGCCAGCACCAGACAGGGGACCACCGGGGAGCTGTTTTTT
CASTRQGTTGELFF
>NA|TRBJ2-7|TRBV5-1|NA
TGCGCCAGCAGCTCTCCGGTTTCCTACGAGCAGTACTTC
CASSSPVSYEQYF
>TRBD1|TRBJ2-7|TRBV5-1|many
TGCGCCAGCACCGACAGGGGTGTCTACGAGCAGTACTTC
CASTDRGVYEQYF
>TRBD1|TRBJ2-3|TRBV6-4|few
TGTGCCAGCAGTGAGGACGGACAGGGGAATACGCAGTATTTT
CASSEDGQGNTQYF
>NA|TRBJ1-4|TRBV30|NA
TGTGCCTGGAGGGACATAACGGAAAGAACTAATGAAAAACTGTTTTTT
CAWRDITERTNEKLFF
>TRBD2|TRBJ2-1|TRBV13|NA
TGTGCCAGCAGCCCCCGTGCTAGCGGCAATGAGCAGTTCTTC
CASSPRASGNEQFF
>NA|TRBJ2-1|TRBV9|NA
TGTGCCAGCAGCGCTTGGGACCGCCGCAATGAGCAGTTCTTC
CASSAWDRRNEQFF
>NA|TRBJ2-4|TRBV7-2|many
TGTGCCAGCAGCCCCCAAGGGGGGGCAGCAGTCCAAAACATTCAGTACTTC
CASSPQGGAAVQNIQYF
>NA|TRBJ2-4|TRBV20-1|NA
TGCAGTGCTAGAGCTGAAGGGGGATGGGATCAGTACTTC
CSARAEGGWDQYF
>TRBD2|TRBJ2-1|TRBV3-1|many
TGTGCCAGCAGCCAAGCTGGTAGCGGGCCCCACAATGAGCAGTTCTTC
CASSQAGSGPHNEQFF
>NA|TRBJ1-2|TRBV29-1|few
TGCAGCGTTGAAGTGGCGGACGCCTATGGCTACACCTTC
CSVEVADAYGYTF
>NA|TRBJ1-1|TRBV7-9|few
TGTGTCAGCAGCGGGAGTAAAGACAGGCGACTTGACACTGAAGCTTTCTTT
CVSSGSKDRRLDTEAFF
>NA|TRBJ2-3|TRBV20-1|NA
TGCAGTGCTAGAAAGTGGGCGGCTAGCACAGATACGCAGTATTTT
CSARKWAASTDTQYF
>NA|TRBJ2-7|TRBV6-2/TRBV6-3|many
TGTGCCAGCGCCCTCCCCCCGGGAACGGGGGAGCAGTACTTC
CASALPPGTGEQYF
>TRBD2|TRBJ2-1|TRBV20-1|few
TGCAGTGCTAGAGTAAGACTAGCGGGGCCCAATGAGCAGTTCTTC
CSARVRLAGPNEQFF